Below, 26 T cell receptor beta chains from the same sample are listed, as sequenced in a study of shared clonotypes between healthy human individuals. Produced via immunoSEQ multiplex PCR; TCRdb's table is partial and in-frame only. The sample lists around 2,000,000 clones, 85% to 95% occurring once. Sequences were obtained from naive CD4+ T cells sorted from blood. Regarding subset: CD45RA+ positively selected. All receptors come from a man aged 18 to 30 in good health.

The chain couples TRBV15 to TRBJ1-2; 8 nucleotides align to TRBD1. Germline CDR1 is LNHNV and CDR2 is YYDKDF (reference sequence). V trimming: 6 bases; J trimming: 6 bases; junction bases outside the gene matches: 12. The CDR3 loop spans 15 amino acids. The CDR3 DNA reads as TGTGCCACCAGGCCAAGGAGACAGGGGTCGGATGGCTACACCTTC. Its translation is CATRPRRQGSDGYTF. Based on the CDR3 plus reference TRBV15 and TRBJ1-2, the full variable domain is DAMVIQNPRYQVTQFGKPVTLSCSQTLNHNVMYWYQQKSSQAPKLLFHYYDKDFNNEADTPDNFQSRRPNTSFCFLDIRSPGLGDTAMYLCATRPRRQGSDGYTFGSGTRLTVV.

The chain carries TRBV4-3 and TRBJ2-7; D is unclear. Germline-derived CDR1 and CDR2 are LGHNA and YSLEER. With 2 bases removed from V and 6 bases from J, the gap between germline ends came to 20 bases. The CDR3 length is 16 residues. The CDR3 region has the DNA TGCGCCAGCAGCCAATCCGCTCGGGCCTTTTACGGCGAGCAGTACTTC. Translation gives CASSQSARAFYGEQYF.

CDR3 nucleotides: TGCGCCAGCAGCTTCAGGACAGGCGGGACAACTGAAGCTTTCTTT. This codes for CASSFRTGGTTEAFF. The J gene is TRBJ1-1, the V gene TRBV5-1, with 7 bases fitting TRBD1. This CDR3 comprises 15 residues. J lost 5 bases, V lost 2 bases, and 9 bases had no gene match. Germline V lookup: CDR1 SGHRS, CDR2 YFSETQ.

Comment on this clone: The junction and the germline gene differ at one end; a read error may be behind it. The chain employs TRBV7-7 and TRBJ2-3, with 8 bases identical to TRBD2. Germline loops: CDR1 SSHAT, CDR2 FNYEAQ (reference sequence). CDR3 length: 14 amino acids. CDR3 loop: CASSLLGGADTQYF. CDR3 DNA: TGTGCTAGCAGCTTACTCGGGGGGGCTGATACGCAGTATTTT.

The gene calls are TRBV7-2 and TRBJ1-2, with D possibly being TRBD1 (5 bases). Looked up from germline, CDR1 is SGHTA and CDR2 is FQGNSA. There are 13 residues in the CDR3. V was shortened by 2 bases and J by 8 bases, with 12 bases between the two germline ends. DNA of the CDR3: TGTGCCAGCAGCTTACCCCAGGGTCCCGGCTACACCTTC. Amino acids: CASSLPQGPGYTF.

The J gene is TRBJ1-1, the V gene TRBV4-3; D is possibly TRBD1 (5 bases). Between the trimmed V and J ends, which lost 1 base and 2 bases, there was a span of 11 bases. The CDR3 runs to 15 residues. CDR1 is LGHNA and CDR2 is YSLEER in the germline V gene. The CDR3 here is CASSQVPGRNTEAFF. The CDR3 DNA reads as TGCGCCAGCAGCCAAGTCCCAGGGCGCAACACTGAAGCTTTCTTT.

For the CDR3, the DNA is TGCGCCAGCAGCGTTGGGACAGGGAATGAAAAACTGTTTTTT. Translating it yields CASSVGTGNEKLFF. V gene TRBV5-1 combines with J gene TRBJ1-4, with 9 bases matching TRBD1. The CDR3 is 14 residues long. V was clipped by 4 bases and J by 5 bases; unmatched bases: 3. Germline V lookup: CDR1 SGHRS, CDR2 YFSETQ.

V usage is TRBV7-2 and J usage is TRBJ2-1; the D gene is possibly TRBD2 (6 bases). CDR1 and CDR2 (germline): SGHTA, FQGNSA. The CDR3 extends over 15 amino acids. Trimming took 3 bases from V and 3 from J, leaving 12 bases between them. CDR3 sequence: CASSLIGDFYNEQFF. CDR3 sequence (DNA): TGTGCCAGCAGCTTGATCGGGGACTTCTACAATGAGCAGTTCTTC.

The CDR3: CASKAGDQETQYF. CDR3 nucleotides: TGTGCCAGCAAGGCGGGAGACCAAGAGACCCAGTACTTC. V and J are TRBV21-1 and TRBJ2-5; TRBD2, the D gene given by the table, was not confirmed from the DNA. TRBV21-1 is flagged as a pseudogene. This CDR3 spans 13 amino acids.

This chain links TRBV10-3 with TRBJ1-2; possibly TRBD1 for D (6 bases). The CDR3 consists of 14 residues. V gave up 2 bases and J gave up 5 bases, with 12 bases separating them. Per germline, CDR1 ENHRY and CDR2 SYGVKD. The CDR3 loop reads CAISEPRTAYGYTF. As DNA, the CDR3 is TGTGCCATCAGTGAGCCTAGGACAGCGTATGGCTACACCTTC.

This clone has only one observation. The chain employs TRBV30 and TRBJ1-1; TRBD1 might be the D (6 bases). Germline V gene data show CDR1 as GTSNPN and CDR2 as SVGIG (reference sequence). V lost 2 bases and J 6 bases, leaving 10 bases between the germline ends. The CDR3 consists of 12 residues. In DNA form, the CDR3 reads TGTGCCTGGAGTCTAGGGGGTTCTGAAGCTTTCTTT. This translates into CAWSLGGSEAFF.

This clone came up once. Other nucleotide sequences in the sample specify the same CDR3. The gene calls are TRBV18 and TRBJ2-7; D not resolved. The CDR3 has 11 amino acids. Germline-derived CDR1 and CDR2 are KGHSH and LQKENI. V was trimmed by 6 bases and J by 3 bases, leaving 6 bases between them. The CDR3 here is CASSRSYEQYF. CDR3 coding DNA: TGTGCCAGCTCCCGGAGCTACGAGCAGTACTTC.

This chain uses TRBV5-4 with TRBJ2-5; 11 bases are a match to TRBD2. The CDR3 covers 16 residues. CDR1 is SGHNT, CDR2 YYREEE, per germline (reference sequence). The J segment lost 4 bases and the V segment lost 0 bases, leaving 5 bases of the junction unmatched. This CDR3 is CASSLGATSGAETQYF. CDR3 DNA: TGTGCCAGCAGCTTGGGGGCGACTAGCGGGGCAGAGACCCAGTACTTC.

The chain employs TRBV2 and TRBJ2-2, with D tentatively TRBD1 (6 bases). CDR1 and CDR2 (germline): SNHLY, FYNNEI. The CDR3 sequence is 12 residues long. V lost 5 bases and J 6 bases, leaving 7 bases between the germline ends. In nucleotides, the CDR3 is TGTGCCAGCAGTACAGGGTCCGGGGAGCTGTTTTTT. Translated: CASSTGSGELFF.

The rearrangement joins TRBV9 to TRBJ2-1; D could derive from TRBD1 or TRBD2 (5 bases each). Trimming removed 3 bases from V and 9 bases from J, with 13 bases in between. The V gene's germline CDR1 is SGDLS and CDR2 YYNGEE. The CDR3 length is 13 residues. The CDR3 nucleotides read TGTGCCAGCAGCGGGGGACCTGAGGGTGAGCAGTTCTTC. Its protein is CASSGGPEGEQFF.

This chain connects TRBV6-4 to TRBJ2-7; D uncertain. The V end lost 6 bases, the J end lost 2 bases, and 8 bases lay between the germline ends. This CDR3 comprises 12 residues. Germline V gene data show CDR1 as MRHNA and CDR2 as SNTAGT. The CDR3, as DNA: TGTGCCAGCAGCGCCAGGACCTACGAGCAGTACTTC. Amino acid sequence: CASSARTYEQYF.

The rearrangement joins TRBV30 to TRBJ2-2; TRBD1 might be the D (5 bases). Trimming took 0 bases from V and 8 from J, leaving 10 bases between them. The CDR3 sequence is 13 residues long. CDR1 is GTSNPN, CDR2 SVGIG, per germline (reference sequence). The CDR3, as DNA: TGTGCCTGGAGTGTACAAAGGGGAGGGGAGCTGTTTTTT. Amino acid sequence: CAWSVQRGGELFF. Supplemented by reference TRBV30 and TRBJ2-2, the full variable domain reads SQTIHQWPATLVQPVGSPLSLECTVEGTSNPNLYWYRQAAGRGLQLLFYSVGIGQISSEVPQNLSASRPQDRQFILSSKKLLLSDSGFYLCAWSVQRGGELFFGEGSRLTVL.

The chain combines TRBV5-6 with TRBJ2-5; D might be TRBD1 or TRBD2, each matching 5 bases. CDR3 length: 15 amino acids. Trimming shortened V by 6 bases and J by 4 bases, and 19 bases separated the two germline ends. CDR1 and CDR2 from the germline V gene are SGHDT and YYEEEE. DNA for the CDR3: TGTGCCAGCAAGGGGAGACGGGCCTCGATAGAGACCCAGTACTTC. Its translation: CASKGRRASIETQYF.

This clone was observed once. The CDR3 reads CASSPQGARETQYF. CDR3 bases: TGTGCCAGCAGTCCACAGGGGGCACGAGAGACCCAGTACTTC. This sequence joins TRBV5-6 and TRBJ2-5, with 9 bases fitting TRBD1. Germline CDR1 and CDR2: SGHDT and YYEEEE. The CDR3 consists of 14 residues. Germline trimming cut 5 bases from V and 4 bases from J; bases unmatched to any gene: 6.

Here the CDR3 reads CASSPGRGDTGELFF. The CDR3 bases are TGCGCCAGCAGCCCTGGGCGGGGGGACACCGGGGAGCTGTTTTTT. V is TRBV4-3 and J is TRBJ2-2; TRBD2 matches at 8 bases. The CDR3 has 15 residues. Germline V gene data show CDR1 as LGHNA and CDR2 as YSLEER. Losses at the gene ends were 4 bases for V and 3 bases for J; bases not matched to a gene: 4.

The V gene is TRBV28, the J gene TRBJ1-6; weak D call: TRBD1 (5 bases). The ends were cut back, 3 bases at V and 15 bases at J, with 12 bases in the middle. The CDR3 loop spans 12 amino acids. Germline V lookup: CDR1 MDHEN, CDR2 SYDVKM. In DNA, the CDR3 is TGTGCCAGCAGTTTGGTAGGAGGGGACCTCCACTTT. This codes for CASSLVGGDLHF.

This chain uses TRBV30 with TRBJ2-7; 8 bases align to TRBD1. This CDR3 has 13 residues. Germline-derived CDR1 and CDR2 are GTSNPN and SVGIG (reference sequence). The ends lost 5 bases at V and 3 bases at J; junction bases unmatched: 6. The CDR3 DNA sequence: TGTGCCTGGGCAGGGGGCGGCCTCTACGAGCAGTACTTC. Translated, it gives CAWAGGGLYEQYF.

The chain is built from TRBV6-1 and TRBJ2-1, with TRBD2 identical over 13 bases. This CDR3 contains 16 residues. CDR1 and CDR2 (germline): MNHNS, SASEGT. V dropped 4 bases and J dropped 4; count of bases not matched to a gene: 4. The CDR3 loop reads CASSGLAGGRYNEQFF. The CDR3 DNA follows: TGTGCCAGCAGTGGACTAGCGGGAGGACGGTACAATGAGCAGTTCTTC.

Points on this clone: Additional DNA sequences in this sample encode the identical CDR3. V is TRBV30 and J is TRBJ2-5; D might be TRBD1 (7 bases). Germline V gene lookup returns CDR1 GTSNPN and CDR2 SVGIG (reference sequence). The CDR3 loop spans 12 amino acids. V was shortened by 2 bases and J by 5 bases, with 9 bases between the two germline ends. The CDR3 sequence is CAWSSGGETQYF. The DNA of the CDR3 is TGTGCCTGGAGTTCAGGGGGGGAGACCCAGTACTTC. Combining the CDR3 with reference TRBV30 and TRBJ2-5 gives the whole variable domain SQTIHQWPATLVQPVGSPLSLECTVEGTSNPNLYWYRQAAGRGLQLLFYSVGIGQISSEVPQNLSASRPQDRQFILSSKKLLLSDSGFYLCAWSSGGETQYFGPGTRLLVL.

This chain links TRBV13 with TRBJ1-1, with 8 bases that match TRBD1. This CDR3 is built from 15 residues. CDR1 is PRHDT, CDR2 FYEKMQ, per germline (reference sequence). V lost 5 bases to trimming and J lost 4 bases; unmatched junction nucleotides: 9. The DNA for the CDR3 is TGTGCCAGCAGCCTCGACAGGGGTGGGAGCACTGAAGCTTTCTTT. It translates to CASSLDRGGSTEAFF.

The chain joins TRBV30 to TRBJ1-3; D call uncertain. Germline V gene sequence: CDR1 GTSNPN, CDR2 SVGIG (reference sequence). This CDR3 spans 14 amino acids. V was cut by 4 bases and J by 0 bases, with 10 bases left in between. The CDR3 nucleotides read TGTGCCTGGACCCACTGGGGCTCTGGAAACACCATATATTTT. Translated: CAWTHWGSGNTIYF. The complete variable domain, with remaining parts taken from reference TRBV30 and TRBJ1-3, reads SQTIHQWPATLVQPVGSPLSLECTVEGTSNPNLYWYRQAAGRGLQLLFYSVGIGQISSEVPQNLSASRPQDRQFILSSKKLLLSDSGFYLCAWTHWGSGNTIYFGEGSWLTVV.